This is a list of T cell receptor beta chains from one sample in a study of blood T cell repertoires in COVID-19. The protocol was immunoSEQ multiplex PCR, while the TCRdb copy is restricted to in-frame clones and leaves out a portion. Found here are some 170,000 clones, roughly 80% of them singletons; the top ten hold roughly 19%. Specimen: peripheral blood. The receptors were sampled from an elderly woman with acute or convalescent COVID-19. Each CDR3 is given with its conserved first and last residue. A D gene is named only where the DNA matches it firmly. Rows give clone size only sometimes, using once, few, many, or a class for an expanded clone.

D gene,J gene,clone size,V gene,CDR3 protein,CDR3 DNA
NA,TRBJ1-1,NA,TRBV9,CASSVGLGRTEAFF,TGTGCCAGCAGCGTAGGGCTCGGGAGGACTGAAGCTTTCTTT
NA,TRBJ2-1,NA,TRBV5-1,CASSLGQENNEQFF,TGCGCCAGCAGCTTGGGACAGGAGAACAATGAGCAGTTCTTC
NA,TRBJ2-7,NA,TRBV13,CASSSYPDTILNEQYF,TGTGCCAGCAGCAGCTACCCCGACACCATACTCAACGAGCAGTACTTC
NA,TRBJ1-5,NA,TRBV30,CAWGRAPNQPQHF,TGTGCCTGGGGCCGCGCACCCAATCAGCCCCAGCATTTT
NA,TRBJ2-1,NA,TRBV5-4,CASSLWAGNEQFF,TGTGCCAGCAGCTTGTGGGCGGGCAATGAGCAGTTCTTC
NA,TRBJ1-5,NA,TRBV30,CAWSEGGNQPQHF,TGTGCCTGGAGTGAGGGGGGCAATCAGCCCCAGCATTTT
NA,TRBJ2-7,NA,TRBV27,CASSFGGSPYEQYF,TGTGCCAGCAGTTTTGGGGGCAGCCCCTACGAGCAGTACTTC
TRBD2,TRBJ2-7,NA,TRBV23-1,CASSQHSGVSYEQYF,TGCGCCAGCAGTCAACATAGCGGGGTGTCCTACGAGCAGTACTTC
NA,TRBJ1-1,NA,TRBV10-3,CAISEPPQGNTEAFF,TGTGCCATCAGTGAGCCTCCTCAGGGGAACACTGAAGCTTTCTTT
TRBD1,TRBJ2-6,NA,TRBV2,CASTGGQGAWANVLTF,TGTGCCAGCACGGGAGGACAGGGGGCTTGGGCCAACGTCCTGACTTTC
NA,TRBJ2-7,once,TRBV30,CAWRGGSGVGEQYF,TGTGCCTGGAGAGGGGGGAGCGGGGTGGGCGAGCAGTACTTC
NA,TRBJ1-5,NA,TRBV6-6,CASRGFVGDNQPQHF,TGTGCCAGCAGAGGTTTTGTAGGGGACAATCAGCCCCAGCATTTT
TRBD1,TRBJ1-1,NA,TRBV29-1,CSVQWGQVAEAFF,TGCAGCGTCCAGTGGGGACAGGTAGCTGAAGCTTTCTTT
NA,TRBJ2-1,NA,TRBV6-5,CASTPGYGEQFF,TGTGCCAGCACCCCAGGGTACGGGGAGCAGTTCTTC
TRBD1,TRBJ1-2,few,TRBV6-5,CASRPGQGPYGYTF,TGTGCCAGCAGACCCGGACAGGGACCCTATGGCTACACCTTC
TRBD1,TRBJ1-1,NA,TRBV7-2,CASSRDRGGKAFF,TGTGCCAGCAGCCGGGACAGGGGTGGTAAAGCTTTCTTT
TRBD1,TRBJ2-1,once,TRBV24-1,CATSEHRGLDNEQFF,TGTGCCACCAGTGAACACAGGGGGCTGGACAATGAGCAGTTCTTC
TRBD2,TRBJ2-5,NA,TRBV5-1,CASSLWGLAGVFRETQYF,TGCGCCAGCAGCTTGTGGGGACTAGCGGGAGTTTTTAGAGAGACCCAGTACTTC
TRBD1,TRBJ2-7,NA,TRBV29-1,CSVEDRVSYEQYF,TGCAGCGTTGAGGACAGGGTTTCCTACGAGCAGTACTTC
NA,TRBJ1-4,NA,TRBV19,CASSVTRGKLFF,TGTGCCAGTAGTGTAACCAGGGGAAAACTGTTTTTT
NA,TRBJ1-1,NA,TRBV2,CASSEAGGTEAFF,TGTGCCAGCAGTGAAGCAGGGGGCACTGAAGCTTTCTTT
NA,TRBJ2-1,NA,TRBV6-5,CASSYRGPPKGNEQFF,TGTGCCAGCAGTTACAGGGGCCCCCCCAAGGGCAATGAGCAGTTCTTC
TRBD1,TRBJ1-2,NA,TRBV2,CASSAGTGANYGYTF,TGTGCCAGCAGTGCCGGGACAGGGGCTAACTATGGCTACACCTTC
TRBD1,TRBJ2-2,NA,TRBV28,CASSIRGSIGELFF,TGTGCCAGCAGTATCAGGGGGTCCATCGGGGAGCTGTTTTTT
TRBD1,TRBJ1-2,few,TRBV6-5,CASSYSTTGGAYGYTF,TGTGCCAGCAGTTACTCGACGACAGGGGGCGCCTATGGCTACACCTTC
NA,TRBJ2-3,NA,TRBV29-1,CSVEDQVRGGTDTQYF,TGCAGCGTTGAAGATCAAGTACGCGGGGGCACAGATACGCAGTATTTT
TRBD2,TRBJ2-3,once,TRBV6-5,CASSSTSGATDTQYF,TGTGCCAGCAGTTCGACTAGCGGGGCGACGGATACGCAGTATTTT
TRBD2,TRBJ2-7,NA,TRBV5-1,CASSPPTSGRHEQYF,TGCGCCAGCAGCCCGCCGACTAGCGGGAGACACGAGCAGTACTTC
NA,TRBJ2-2,NA,TRBV5-1,CASNQAGEGTGELFF,TGCGCCAGCAACCAGGCAGGGGAAGGGACCGGGGAGCTGTTTTTT
NA,TRBJ1-5,NA,TRBV30,CAWKKSLDQPQHF,TGTGCCTGGAAAAAGAGTTTGGATCAGCCCCAGCATTTT
TRBD2,TRBJ2-1,NA,TRBV3-1/TRBV3-2,CASSLSSGRIEQFF,TGTGCCAGCAGCCTTTCTAGCGGGAGAATTGAGCAGTTCTTC
NA,TRBJ1-6,NA,TRBV15,CATSRDQSRTSPLHF,TGTGCCACCAGCAGAGATCAAAGCCGTACGTCACCCCTCCACTTT
NA,TRBJ2-1,NA,TRBV2,CASSRDTYNEQFF,TGTGCCAGCAGCCGGGACACCTACAATGAGCAGTTCTTC
NA,TRBJ1-4,NA,TRBV4-1,CASSPRVTATNEKLFF,TGCGCCAGCAGCCCGAGGGTCACTGCAACTAATGAAAAACTGTTTTTT
NA,TRBJ1-1,few,TRBV28,CASSLGGLGDTEAFF,TGTGCCAGCAGTTTGGGGGGACTGGGGGACACTGAAGCTTTCTTT
NA,TRBJ2-7,few,TRBV7-9,CASREGSYEQYF,TGTGCCAGCCGGGAAGGGTCCTACGAGCAGTACTTC
TRBD1,TRBJ1-2,once,TRBV7-9,CASTRDSLYGYTF,TGTGCCAGCACCCGGGACAGCCTCTATGGCTACACCTTC
TRBD1,TRBJ1-2,NA,TRBV5-4,CASSPTGTGFNYGYTF,TGTGCCAGCAGCCCGACCGGGACAGGGTTTAACTATGGCTACACCTTC
NA,TRBJ1-5,few,TRBV29-1,CSVSTNSGQPQHF,TGCAGCGTTAGCACAAACTCGGGTCAGCCCCAGCATTTT
TRBD2,TRBJ2-1,NA,TRBV4-2,CASSLGTSGLNNEQFF,TGTGCCAGCAGCCTCGGGACTAGCGGGTTGAACAATGAGCAGTTCTTC
TRBD2,TRBJ2-1,NA,TRBV5-1,CASSRSGSPYNEQFF,TGCGCCAGCAGCCGAAGCGGGAGTCCCTACAATGAGCAGTTCTTC
TRBD1,TRBJ1-6,NA,TRBV19,CASSPGTVRSPLHF,TGTGCCAGTAGTCCCGGGACAGTGCGTTCACCCCTCCACTTT
TRBD2,TRBJ2-3,NA,TRBV4-1,CASSQRTSGRSDTQYF,TGCGCCAGCAGCCAACGGACTAGCGGGAGGTCAGATACGCAGTATTTT
NA,TRBJ1-2,NA,TRBV6-5,CASSYSRYRGYTF,TGTGCCAGCAGTTACTCTAGGTACAGGGGCTACACCTTC
TRBD1,TRBJ2-3,NA,TRBV7-3,CASSLQDRGDTQYF,TGTGCCAGCAGCCTCCAGGACAGGGGGGATACGCAGTATTTT
TRBD1,TRBJ1-5,NA,TRBV11-2,CASSAWTGSNQPQHF,TGTGCCAGCAGCGCGTGGACAGGGAGCAATCAGCCCCAGCATTTT